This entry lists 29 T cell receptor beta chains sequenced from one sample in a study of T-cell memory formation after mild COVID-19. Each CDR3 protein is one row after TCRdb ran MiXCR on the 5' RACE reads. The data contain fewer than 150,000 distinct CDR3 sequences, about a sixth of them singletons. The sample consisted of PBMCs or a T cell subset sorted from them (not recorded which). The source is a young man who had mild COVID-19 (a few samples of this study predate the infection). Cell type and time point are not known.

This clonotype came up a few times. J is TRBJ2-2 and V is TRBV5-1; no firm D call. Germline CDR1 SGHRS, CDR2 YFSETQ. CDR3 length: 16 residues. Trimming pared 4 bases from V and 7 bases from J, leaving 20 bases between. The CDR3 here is CASSPSNSGPDGELFF. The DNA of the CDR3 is TGCGCCAGCAGCCCCTCTAATTCGGGTCCAGACGGGGAGCTGTTTTTT.

In DNA form, the CDR3 reads TGTGCCAGTGGATCCAGGGATTCACCCCTCCACTTT. Encoded protein: CASGSRDSPLHF. This chain uses TRBV19 with TRBJ1-6; possibly TRBD1 for D (5 bases). The germline V gene has CDR1 LNHDA and CDR2 SQIVND (reference sequence). V lost 8 bases, J lost 8 bases, and 10 bases lay in between. There are 12 residues in the CDR3.

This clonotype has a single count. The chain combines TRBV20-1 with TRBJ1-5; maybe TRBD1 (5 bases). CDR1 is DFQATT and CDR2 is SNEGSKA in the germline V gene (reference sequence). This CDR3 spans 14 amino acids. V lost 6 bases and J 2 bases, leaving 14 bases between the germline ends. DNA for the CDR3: TGCAGTGCCCTACTAGGAGGGGGCAATCAGCCCCAGCATTTT. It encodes CSALLGGGNQPQHF.

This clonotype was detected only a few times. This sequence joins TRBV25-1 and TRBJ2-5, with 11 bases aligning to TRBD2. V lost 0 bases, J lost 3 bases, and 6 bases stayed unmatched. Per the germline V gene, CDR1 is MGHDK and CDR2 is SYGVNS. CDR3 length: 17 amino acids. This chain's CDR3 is CASSEYGRLAGKETQYF. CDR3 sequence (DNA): TGTGCCAGCAGTGAATATGGCCGACTAGCGGGGAAAGAGACCCAGTACTTC.

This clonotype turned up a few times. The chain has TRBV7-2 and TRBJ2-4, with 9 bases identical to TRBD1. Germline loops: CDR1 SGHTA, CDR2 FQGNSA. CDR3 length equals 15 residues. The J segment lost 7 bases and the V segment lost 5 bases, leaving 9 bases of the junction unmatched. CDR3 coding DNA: TGTGCCAGCAGCAAAAGAAGACAGGGGGGCAACATTCAGTACTTC. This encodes CASSKRRQGGNIQYF.

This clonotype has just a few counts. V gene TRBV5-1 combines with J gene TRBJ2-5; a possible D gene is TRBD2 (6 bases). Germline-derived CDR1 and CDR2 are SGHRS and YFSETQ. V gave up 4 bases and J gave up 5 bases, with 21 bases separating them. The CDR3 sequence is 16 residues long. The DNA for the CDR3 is TGCGCCAGCAGCAAAAACGTCGGAGGGTCAGGGGAGACCCAGTACTTC. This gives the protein CASSKNVGGSGETQYF.

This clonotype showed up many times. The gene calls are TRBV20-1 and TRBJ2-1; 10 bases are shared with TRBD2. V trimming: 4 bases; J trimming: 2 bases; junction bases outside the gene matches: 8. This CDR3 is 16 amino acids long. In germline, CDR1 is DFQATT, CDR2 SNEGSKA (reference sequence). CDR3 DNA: TGCAGTGCTATTAATCTAGCGGGGGCCACCTACAATGAGCAGTTCTTC. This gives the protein CSAINLAGATYNEQFF.

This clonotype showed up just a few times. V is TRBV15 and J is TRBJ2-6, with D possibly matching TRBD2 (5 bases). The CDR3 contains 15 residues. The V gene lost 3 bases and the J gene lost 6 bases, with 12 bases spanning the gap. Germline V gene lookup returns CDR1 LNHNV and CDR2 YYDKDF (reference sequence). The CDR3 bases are TGTGCCACCAGCAGGGGCGGGCGCGTGGCCAACGTCCTGACTTTC. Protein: CATSRGGRVANVLTF.

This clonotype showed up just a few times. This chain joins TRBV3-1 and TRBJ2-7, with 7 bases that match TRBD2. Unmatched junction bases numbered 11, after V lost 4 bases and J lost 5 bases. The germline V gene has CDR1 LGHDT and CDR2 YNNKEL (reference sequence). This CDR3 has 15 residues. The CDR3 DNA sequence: TGTGCCAGCAGCCGGGCTGGGCGGGGGTTCAACGAGCAGTACTTC. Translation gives CASSRAGRGFNEQYF.

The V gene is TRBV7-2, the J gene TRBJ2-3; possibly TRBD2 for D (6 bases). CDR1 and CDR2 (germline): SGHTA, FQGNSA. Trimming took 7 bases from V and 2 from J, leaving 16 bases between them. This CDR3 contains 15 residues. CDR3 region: CASTKRGGSTDTQYF. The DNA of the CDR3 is TGTGCCAGCACCAAACGGGGAGGCTCCACAGATACGCAGTATTTT.

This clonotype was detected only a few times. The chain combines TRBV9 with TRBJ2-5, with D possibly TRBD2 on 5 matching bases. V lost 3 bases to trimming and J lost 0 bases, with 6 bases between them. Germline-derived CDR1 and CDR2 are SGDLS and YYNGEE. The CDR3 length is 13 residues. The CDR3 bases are TGTGCCAGCAGCGCGGGAAACCAAGAGACCCAGTACTTC. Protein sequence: CASSAGNQETQYF.

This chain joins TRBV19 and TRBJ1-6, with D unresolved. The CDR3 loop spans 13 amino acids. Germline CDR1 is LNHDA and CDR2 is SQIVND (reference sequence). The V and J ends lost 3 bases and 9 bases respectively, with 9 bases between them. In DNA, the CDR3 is TGTGCCAGTAGTATCGTAACCGTTTCACCCCTCCACTTT. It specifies CASSIVTVSPLHF.

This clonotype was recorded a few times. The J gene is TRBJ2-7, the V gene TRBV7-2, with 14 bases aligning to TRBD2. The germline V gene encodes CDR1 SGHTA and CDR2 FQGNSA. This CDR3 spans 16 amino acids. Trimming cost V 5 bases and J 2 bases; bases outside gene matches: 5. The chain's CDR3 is CASSPRLAGGAYEQYF. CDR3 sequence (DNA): TGTGCCAGCAGCCCTCGACTAGCGGGGGGGGCCTACGAGCAGTACTTC. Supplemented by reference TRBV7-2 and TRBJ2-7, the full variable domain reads GAGVSQSPSNKVTEKGKDVELRCDPISGHTALYWYRQSLGQGLEFLIYFQGNSAPDKSGLPSDRFSAERTGGSVSTLTIQRTQQEDSAVYLCASSPRLAGGAYEQYFGPGTRLTVT.

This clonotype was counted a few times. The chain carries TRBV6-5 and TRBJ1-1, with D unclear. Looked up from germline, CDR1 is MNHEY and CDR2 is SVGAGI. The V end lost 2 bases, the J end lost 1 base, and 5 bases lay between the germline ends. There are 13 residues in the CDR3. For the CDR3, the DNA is TGTGCCAGCAGTTACACGGAGAACACTGAAGCTTTCTTT. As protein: CASSYTENTEAFF.

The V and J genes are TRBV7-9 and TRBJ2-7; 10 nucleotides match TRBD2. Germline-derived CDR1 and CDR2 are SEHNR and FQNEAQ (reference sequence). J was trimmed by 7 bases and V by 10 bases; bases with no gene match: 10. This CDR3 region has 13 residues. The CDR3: CATGTSVYLEQYF. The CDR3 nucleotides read TGTGCCACGGGGACTAGCGTTTATTTGGAGCAGTACTTC.

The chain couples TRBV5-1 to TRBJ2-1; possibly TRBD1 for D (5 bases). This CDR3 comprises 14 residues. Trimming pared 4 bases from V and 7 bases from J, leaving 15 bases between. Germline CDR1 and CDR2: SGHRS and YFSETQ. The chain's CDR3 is CASSPHRLGNEQFF. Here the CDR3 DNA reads TGCGCCAGCAGCCCACACAGGTTGGGGAATGAGCAGTTCTTC.

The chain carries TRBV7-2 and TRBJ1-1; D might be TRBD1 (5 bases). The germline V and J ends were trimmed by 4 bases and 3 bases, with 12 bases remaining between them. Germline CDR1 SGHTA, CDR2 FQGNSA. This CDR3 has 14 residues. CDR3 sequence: CASSSQGGDTEAFF. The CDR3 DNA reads TGTGCCAGCAGCTCGCAGGGTGGGGACACTGAAGCTTTCTTT.

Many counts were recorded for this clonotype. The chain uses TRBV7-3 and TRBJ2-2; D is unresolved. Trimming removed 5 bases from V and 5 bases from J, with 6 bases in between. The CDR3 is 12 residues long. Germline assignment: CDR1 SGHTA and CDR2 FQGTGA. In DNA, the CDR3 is TGTGCCAGCAGCCGGACGACCGGGGAGCTGTTTTTT. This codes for CASSRTTGELFF.

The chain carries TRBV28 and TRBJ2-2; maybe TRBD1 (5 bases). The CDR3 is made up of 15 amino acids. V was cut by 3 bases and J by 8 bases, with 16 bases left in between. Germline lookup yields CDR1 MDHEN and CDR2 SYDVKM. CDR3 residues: CASSFLIRGTGELFF. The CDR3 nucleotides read TGTGCCAGCAGTTTTCTGATAAGGGGAACAGGGGAGCTGTTTTTT.

The CDR3 nucleotides are TGCAGTGCCAAGGGGCAGGGGGGGAAAACTGAAGCTTTCTTT. This codes for CSAKGQGGKTEAFF. The genes are TRBV20-1 and TRBJ1-1; 7 positions agree with TRBD1. V shed 6 bases, J shed 5 bases, and the junction held 12 bases outside the gene matches. The length of the CDR3 is 14 residues. Germline assignment: CDR1 DFQATT and CDR2 SNEGSKA (reference sequence).

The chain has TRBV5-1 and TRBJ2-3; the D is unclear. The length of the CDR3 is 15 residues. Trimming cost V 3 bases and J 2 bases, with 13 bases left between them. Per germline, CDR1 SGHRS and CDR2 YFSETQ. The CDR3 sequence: CASSYGRPSTDTQYF. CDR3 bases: TGCGCCAGCAGCTACGGGCGCCCCTCCACAGATACGCAGTATTTT.

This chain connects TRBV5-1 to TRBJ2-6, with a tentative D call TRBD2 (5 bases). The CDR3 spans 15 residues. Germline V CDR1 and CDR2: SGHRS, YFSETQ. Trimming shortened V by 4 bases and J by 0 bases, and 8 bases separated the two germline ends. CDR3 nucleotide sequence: TGCGCCAGCAGCCCGGGGAGCTCTGGGGCCAACGTCCTGACTTTC. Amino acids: CASSPGSSGANVLTF.

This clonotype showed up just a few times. CDR3 in DNA: TGTGCCAGCTCGCGGCCTCTACCGGCCTACGAGCAGTACTTC. Its protein is CASSRPLPAYEQYF. The gene calls are TRBV25-1 and TRBJ2-7; unclear D gene. CDR3 length equals 14 residues. Germline V gene sequence: CDR1 MGHDK, CDR2 SYGVNS. The ends were cut back, 8 bases at V and 2 bases at J, with 16 bases in the middle.

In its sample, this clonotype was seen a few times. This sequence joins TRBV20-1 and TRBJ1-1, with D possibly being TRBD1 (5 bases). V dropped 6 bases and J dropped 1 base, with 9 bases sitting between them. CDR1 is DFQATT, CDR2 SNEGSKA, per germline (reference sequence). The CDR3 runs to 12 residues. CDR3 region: CSARRGNTEAFF. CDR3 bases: TGCAGTGCCCGGAGGGGGAACACTGAAGCTTTCTTT.

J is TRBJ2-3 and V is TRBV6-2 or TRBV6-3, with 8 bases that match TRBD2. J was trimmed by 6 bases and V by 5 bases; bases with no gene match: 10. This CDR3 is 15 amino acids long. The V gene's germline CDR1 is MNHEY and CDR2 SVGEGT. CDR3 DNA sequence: TGTGCCAGCAGTCAAGCGGGGGTAGGCGTCGATACGCAGTATTTT. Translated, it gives CASSQAGVGVDTQYF.

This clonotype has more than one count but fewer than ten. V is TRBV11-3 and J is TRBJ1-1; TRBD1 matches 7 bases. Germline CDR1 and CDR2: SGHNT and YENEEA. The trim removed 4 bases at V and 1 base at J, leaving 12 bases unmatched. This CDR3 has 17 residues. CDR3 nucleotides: TGTGCCAGCAGCTCCGAGACAGGGCCTAAGGGGAACACTGAAGCTTTCTTT. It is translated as CASSSETGPKGNTEAFF.

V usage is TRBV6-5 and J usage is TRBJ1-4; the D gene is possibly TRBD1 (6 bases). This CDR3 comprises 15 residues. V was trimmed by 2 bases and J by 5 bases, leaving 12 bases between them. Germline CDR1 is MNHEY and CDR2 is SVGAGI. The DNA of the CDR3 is TGTGCCAGCAGTTACACGACAGGTCCAAATGAAAAACTGTTTTTT. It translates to CASSYTTGPNEKLFF.

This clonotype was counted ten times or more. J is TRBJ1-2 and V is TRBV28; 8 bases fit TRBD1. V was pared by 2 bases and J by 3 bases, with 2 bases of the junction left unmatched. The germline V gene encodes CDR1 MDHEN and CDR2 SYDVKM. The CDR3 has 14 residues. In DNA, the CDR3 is TGTGCCAGCAGTTTACAGGGGGCTGACTATGGCTACACCTTC. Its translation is CASSLQGADYGYTF.

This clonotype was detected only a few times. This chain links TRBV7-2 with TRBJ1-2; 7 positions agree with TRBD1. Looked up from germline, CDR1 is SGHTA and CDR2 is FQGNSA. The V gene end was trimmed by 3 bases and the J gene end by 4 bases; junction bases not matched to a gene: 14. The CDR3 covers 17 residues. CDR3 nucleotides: TGTGCCAGCAGCTTTTCCGGGACAGTTAATCCTGGCTATGGCTACACCTTC. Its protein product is CASSFSGTVNPGYGYTF. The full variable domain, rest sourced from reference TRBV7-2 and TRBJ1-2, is GAGVSQSPSNKVTEKGKDVELRCDPISGHTALYWYRQSLGQGLEFLIYFQGNSAPDKSGLPSDRFSAERTGGSVSTLTIQRTQQEDSAVYLCASSFSGTVNPGYGYTFGSGTRLTVV.